What follows are 14 T cell receptor beta chains derived from one specimen sequenced in a study of technical replicates of blood from a few donors. Profiling relied on immunoSEQ multiplex PCR, and the TCRdb table lists in-frame clones only, not all of them. The sample shows under 50,000 clones, 96% of them seen only once. The sequencing input was T cells isolated from PBMCs. The receptors originated from a human donor in good health.

CDR3 sequence (DNA): TGTGCTAGTGGCCTCGGGGACTACACTGAAGCTTTCTTT. Amino acids: CASGLGDYTEAFF. The chain uses TRBV12-5 and TRBJ1-1, with a weak D call TRBD1 (5 bases). The CDR3 extends over 13 amino acids. The V and J ends lost 6 bases and 3 bases respectively, with 11 bases between them. Germline V gene sequence: CDR1 LGHNT, CDR2 FRNRAP.

The chain combines TRBV27 with TRBJ2-7; maybe TRBD1 (6 bases). Trimming took 6 bases from V and 6 from J, leaving 15 bases between them. CDR1 MNHEY and CDR2 SMNVEV come from the germline V gene (reference sequence). CDR3 length: 13 residues. The CDR3, as DNA: TGTGCCAGCAGACCGACAGGTAGGGGCGAGCAGTACTTC. Translating gives CASRPTGRGEQYF.

The V gene is TRBV27, the J gene TRBJ2-2; TRBD1 might be the D (5 bases). Between the trimmed V and J ends, which lost 5 bases and 4 bases, there was a span of 8 bases. The CDR3 has 13 amino acids. Germline CDR1 reads MNHEY; CDR2 reads SMNVEV (reference sequence). CDR3 nucleotides: TGTGCCAGCAGTAGACAGACCACCGGGGAGCTGTTTTTT. Translation gives CASSRQTTGELFF.

This chain joins TRBV30 and TRBJ1-1; D gene ambiguous. Germline V CDR1 and CDR2: GTSNPN, SVGIG (reference sequence). The CDR3 totals 14 residues. V shed 4 bases and J shed 0 bases, with 12 bases lying between them. CDR3 sequence: CAWTQQIMNTEAFF. CDR3 DNA sequence: TGTGCCTGGACCCAACAGATAATGAACACTGAAGCTTTCTTT.

This rearrangement joins TRBV28 to TRBJ1-5, with 10 nucleotides matching TRBD1. After removal of 2 bases from V and 6 bases from J, the junction contained 10 bases not matched to a gene. The CDR3 runs 17 residues. CDR1 is MDHEN and CDR2 is SYDVKM in the germline V gene. CDR3 sequence: CASSLLPTGTGVQPQHF. DNA of the CDR3: TGTGCCAGCAGTTTACTTCCAACCGGGACAGGGGTTCAGCCCCAGCATTTT.

The V and J genes are TRBV27 and TRBJ2-2; D perhaps matches TRBD1 (5 bases). The CDR3 has 15 amino acids. CDR1 is MNHEY, CDR2 SMNVEV, per germline (reference sequence). V dropped 4 bases and J dropped 5 bases, with 14 bases sitting between them. For the CDR3, the DNA is TGTGCCAGCAGTTCTATGGGGAAGGGGACCGGGGAGCTGTTTTTT. Amino acids: CASSSMGKGTGELFF.

The chain joins TRBV7-2 to TRBJ2-7, with TRBD1 matching over 8 bases. J gave up 3 bases and V 5 bases, and 6 bases lay outside the gene matches. CDR1 is SGHTA, CDR2 FQGNSA, per germline. This CDR3 has 14 residues. This chain's CDR3 is CASSPGTGFYEQYF. CDR3 nucleotides: TGTGCCAGCAGCCCCGGGACAGGTTTCTACGAGCAGTACTTC.

The CDR3 DNA reads as TGTGCCAGCAGCTTACCGGGACTAGCGGGAGGGCCGAACACCGGGGAGCTGTTTTTT. Amino acid sequence: CASSLPGLAGGPNTGELFF. The chain joins TRBV7-6 to TRBJ2-2, with 16 bases that match TRBD2. V lost 2 bases to trimming and J lost 0 bases; unmatched junction nucleotides: 3. The CDR3 has 19 amino acids. Germline V gene data show CDR1 as SGHVS and CDR2 as FNYEAQ.

The chain is built from TRBV2 and TRBJ1-1; no definite D call. Germline CDR1 reads SNHLY; CDR2 reads FYNNEI. V was clipped by 9 bases and J by 0 bases, with 5 bases between them. This CDR3 region has 11 residues. The DNA for the CDR3 is TGTGCCAGTCCAGTGAACACTGAAGCTTTCTTT. Translated, it gives CASPVNTEAFF.

The V gene is TRBV18, the J gene TRBJ2-7; 13 nucleotides line up with TRBD2. This CDR3 contains 18 residues. Germline loops: CDR1 KGHSH, CDR2 LQKENI. V was clipped by 3 bases and J by 0 bases; unmatched bases: 8. The CDR3, as DNA: TGTGCCAGCTCACCGGCAGGACTAGCGGGAGACCCCTCCTACGAGCAGTACTTC. The encoded protein is CASSPAGLAGDPSYEQYF.

This chain uses TRBV2 with TRBJ1-1; unclear D gene. From germline, CDR1 is SNHLY and CDR2 FYNNEI. The CDR3 has 13 amino acids. Trimming cost V 8 bases and J 4 bases, with 14 bases left between them. CDR3 sequence reads: CASGIGLSTEAFF. In nucleotides, the CDR3 is TGTGCCAGCGGGATTGGACTGAGCACTGAAGCTTTCTTT. The entire variable domain, with the rest obtained from reference TRBV2 and TRBJ1-1, is as follows: EPEVTQTPSHQVTQMGQEVILRCVPISNHLYFYWYRQILGQKVEFLVSFYNNEISEKSEIFDDQFSVERPDGSNFTLKIRSTKLEDSAMYFCASGIGLSTEAFFGQGTRLTVV.

As concerns this clone: A junction boundary mismatches the germline segment, possibly from a read error. The chain employs TRBV7-7 and TRBJ2-1; 8 bases fit TRBD2. Germline CDR1 is SSHAT and CDR2 is FNYEAQ (reference sequence). The CDR3 has 13 amino acids. The DNA for the CDR3 is TGTGCTAGCAGCTTAGGCGGCGGGAGGGAGCAGTTCTTC. This translates into CASSLGGGREQFF.

The chain joins TRBV5-6 to TRBJ1-1; D is uncertain. The CDR3 loop spans 14 amino acids. Looked up from germline, CDR1 is SGHDT and CDR2 is YYEEEE. The V end lost 4 bases, the J end lost 6 bases, and 16 bases lay between the germline ends. The CDR3 loop is CASSEQIGLAEAFF. For the CDR3, the DNA is TGTGCCAGCAGCGAGCAGATTGGACTCGCTGAAGCTTTCTTT.

This clone was detected only a few times. The V call is TRBV9, the J call TRBJ1-1, with a tentative D call TRBD1 (6 bases). V was pared by 3 bases and J by 0 bases, with 6 bases between. The CDR3 runs 13 residues. The germline CDR1 and CDR2 sequences are SGDLS and YYNGEE. The CDR3: CASSGQVNTEAFF. The CDR3 DNA is TGTGCCAGCAGCGGACAGGTGAACACTGAAGCTTTCTTT.